Below are 3 T cell receptor beta chains sequenced from a single sample in a study of T cell repertoires in cytomegalovirus infection. The antigens for these receptors are not known. TCRdb re-called the reads through MiXCR, storing one row per CDR3 protein. The sample shows 250,000 to 300,000 distinct CDR3 sequences, 20% to 25% of them seen only once. The specimen was cultured PBMCs, collected from culture after CMV antigen stimulation. The receptors shown here come from a human donor in good health (CMV status not recorded). Some clones in this sample may be carry-over from other donors' samples.

This chain uses TRBV6-5 with TRBJ2-3; possible D gene TRBD2, 5 bases. CDR1 is MNHEY and CDR2 is SVGAGI in the germline V gene. CDR3 length: 13 amino acids. Trimming cost V 8 bases and J 0 bases, with 9 bases left between them. The CDR3 coding sequence is TGTGCCAGCCCCCCGGGGAGCACAGATACGCAGTATTTT. Translated: CASPPGSTDTQYF.

This clonotype showed up just a few times. This chain uses TRBV28 with TRBJ1-2; TRBD1 is a possible D gene (5 bases). Germline V gene lookup returns CDR1 MDHEN and CDR2 SYDVKM. V dropped 5 bases and J dropped 2 bases, with 15 bases sitting between them. The CDR3 runs 15 residues. CDR3 sequence (DNA): TGTGCCAGCAGTGAGGTACTTGACAGAAACTATGGCTACACCTTC. It yields the protein CASSEVLDRNYGYTF.

This clonotype was recorded a few times. The chain employs TRBV7-2 and TRBJ2-3, with D perhaps TRBD1 (6 bases). This CDR3 has 15 amino acids. CDR1 and CDR2 (germline): SGHTA, FQGNSA. The ends were cut back, 3 bases at V and 2 bases at J, with 12 bases in the middle. The CDR3 loop is CASSLTGPLTDTQYF. CDR3 DNA: TGTGCCAGCAGCTTGACAGGACCCCTCACAGATACGCAGTATTTT.